One T cell receptor beta chain is described in this entry. The sample originates from a study of blood T cell repertoires in COVID-19. TCRdb's copy holds only in-frame clones and misses some; the assay was immunoSEQ multiplex PCR. Of a few hundred thousand clones in the sample, around 86% were seen once. The length of the CDR3 is 14 residues. Germline CDR1 MGHRA, CDR2 YSYEKL. V shed 6 bases and J 8 bases; nucleotides not matched to a gene: 8. The gene calls are TRBV4-1 and TRBJ2-1, with TRBD2 identical over 9 bases. Sequencing input: peripheral blood. The receptor's source is a man aged 50 to 60 with acute or convalescent COVID-19. The CDR3 here is CASRSSGGTDEQFF. The CDR3 nucleotides read TGCGCCAGCAGAAGCAGCGGGGGGACCGATGAGCAGTTCTTC.